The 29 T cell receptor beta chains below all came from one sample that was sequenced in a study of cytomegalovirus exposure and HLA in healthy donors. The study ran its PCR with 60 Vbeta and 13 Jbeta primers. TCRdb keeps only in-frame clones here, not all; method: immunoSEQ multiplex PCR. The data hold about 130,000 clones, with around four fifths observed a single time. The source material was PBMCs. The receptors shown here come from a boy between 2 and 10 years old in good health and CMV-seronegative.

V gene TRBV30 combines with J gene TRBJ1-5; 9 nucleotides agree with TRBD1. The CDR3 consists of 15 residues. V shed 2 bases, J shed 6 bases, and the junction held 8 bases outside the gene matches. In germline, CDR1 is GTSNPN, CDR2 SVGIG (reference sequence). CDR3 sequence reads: CAWSKGTGKGQPQHF. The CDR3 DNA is TGTGCCTGGAGTAAAGGGACAGGGAAAGGTCAGCCCCAGCATTTT.

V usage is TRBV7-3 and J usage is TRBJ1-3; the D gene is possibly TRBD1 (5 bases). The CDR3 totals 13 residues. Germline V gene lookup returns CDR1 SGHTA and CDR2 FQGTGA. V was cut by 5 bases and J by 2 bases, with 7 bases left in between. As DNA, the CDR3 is TGTGCCAGCAGCCAGGGCACTGGAAACACCATATATTTT. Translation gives CASSQGTGNTIYF.

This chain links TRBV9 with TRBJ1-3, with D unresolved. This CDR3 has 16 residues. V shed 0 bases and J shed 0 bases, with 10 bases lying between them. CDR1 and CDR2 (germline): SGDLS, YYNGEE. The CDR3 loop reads CASSVAGSNSGNTIYF. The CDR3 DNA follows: TGTGCCAGCAGCGTAGCGGGGTCCAACTCTGGAAACACCATATATTTT.

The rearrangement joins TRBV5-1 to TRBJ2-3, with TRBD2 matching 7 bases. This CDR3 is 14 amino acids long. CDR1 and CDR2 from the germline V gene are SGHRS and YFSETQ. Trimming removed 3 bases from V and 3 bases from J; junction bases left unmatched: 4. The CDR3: CASSSGLGTDTQYF. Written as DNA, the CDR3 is TGCGCCAGCAGCTCAGGACTAGGTACAGATACGCAGTATTTT.

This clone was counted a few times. The CDR3: CASSQAPSGDTGELFF. The CDR3 coding sequence is TGTGCCAGCAGCCAAGCACCTAGCGGTGACACCGGGGAGCTGTTTTTT. The rearrangement links TRBV4-2 to TRBJ2-2; 7 positions agree with TRBD2. The V and J ends lost 1 base and 3 bases, in that order; junction bases with no gene match: 5. Looked up from germline, CDR1 is LGHNA and CDR2 is YNFKEQ. This CDR3 is built from 16 residues.

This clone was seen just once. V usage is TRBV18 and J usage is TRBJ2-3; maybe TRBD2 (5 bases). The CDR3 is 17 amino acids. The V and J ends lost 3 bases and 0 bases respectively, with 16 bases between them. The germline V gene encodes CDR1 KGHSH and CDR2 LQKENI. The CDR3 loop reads CASSPTGSPKSTDTQYF. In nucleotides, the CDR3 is TGTGCCAGCTCACCCACGGGATCCCCTAAGAGCACAGATACGCAGTATTTT.

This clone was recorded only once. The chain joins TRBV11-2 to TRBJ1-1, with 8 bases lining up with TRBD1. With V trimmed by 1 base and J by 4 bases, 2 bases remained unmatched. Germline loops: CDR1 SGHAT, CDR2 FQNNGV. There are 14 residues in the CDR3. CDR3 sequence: CASSLGTGSTEAFF. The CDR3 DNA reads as TGTGCCAGCAGCTTAGGGACAGGGAGCACTGAAGCTTTCTTT.

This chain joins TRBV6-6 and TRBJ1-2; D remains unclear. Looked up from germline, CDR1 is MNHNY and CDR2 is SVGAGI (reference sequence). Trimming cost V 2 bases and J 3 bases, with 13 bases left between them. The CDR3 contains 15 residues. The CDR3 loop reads CASSYTPTADYGYTF. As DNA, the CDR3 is TGTGCCAGCAGTTACACGCCTACAGCCGACTATGGCTACACCTTC.

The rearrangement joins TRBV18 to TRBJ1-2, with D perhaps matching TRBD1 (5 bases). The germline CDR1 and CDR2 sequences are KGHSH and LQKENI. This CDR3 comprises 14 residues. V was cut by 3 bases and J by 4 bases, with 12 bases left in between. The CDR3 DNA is TGTGCCAGCTCACCCGACGCAGGGTCCTATGGCTACACCTTC. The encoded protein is CASSPDAGSYGYTF.

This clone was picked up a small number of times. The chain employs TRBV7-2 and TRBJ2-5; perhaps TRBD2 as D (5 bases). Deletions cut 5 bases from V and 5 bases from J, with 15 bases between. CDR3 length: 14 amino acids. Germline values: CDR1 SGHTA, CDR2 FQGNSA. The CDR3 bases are TGTGCCAGCAGCCGCTTCCGGACTTGGGAGACCCAGTACTTC. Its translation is CASSRFRTWETQYF.

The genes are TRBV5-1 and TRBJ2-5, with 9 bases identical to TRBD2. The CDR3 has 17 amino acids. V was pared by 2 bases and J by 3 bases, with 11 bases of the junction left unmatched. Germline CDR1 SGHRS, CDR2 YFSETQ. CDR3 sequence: CASSLIGRLAAKETQYF. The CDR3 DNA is TGCGCCAGCAGCTTAATAGGGAGACTAGCGGCAAAAGAGACCCAGTACTTC.

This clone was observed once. The CDR3 region has the DNA TGCGCCAGCAGCCAAGGGGACACTATGAACACTGAAGCTTTCTTT. This codes for CASSQGDTMNTEAFF. The rearrangement uses TRBV4-1 and TRBJ1-1; a weak D match, TRBD1 (6 bases). The CDR3 has 15 amino acids. Germline CDR1 is MGHRA and CDR2 is YSYEKL. With 1 base removed from V and 0 bases from J, the gap between germline ends came to 9 bases.

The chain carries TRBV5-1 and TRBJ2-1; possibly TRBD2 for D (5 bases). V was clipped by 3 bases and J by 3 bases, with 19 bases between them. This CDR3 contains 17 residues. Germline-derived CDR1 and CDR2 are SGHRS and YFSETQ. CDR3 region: CASSSLWGEVIYNEQFF. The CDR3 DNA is TGCGCCAGCAGCTCCCTGTGGGGAGAGGTGATCTACAATGAGCAGTTCTTC. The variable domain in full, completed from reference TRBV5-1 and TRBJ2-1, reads KAGVTQTPRYLIKTRGQQVTLSCSPISGHRSVSWYQQTPGQGLQFLFEYFSETQRNKGNFPGRFSGRQFSNSRSEMNVSTLELGDSALYLCASSSLWGEVIYNEQFFGPGTRLTVL.

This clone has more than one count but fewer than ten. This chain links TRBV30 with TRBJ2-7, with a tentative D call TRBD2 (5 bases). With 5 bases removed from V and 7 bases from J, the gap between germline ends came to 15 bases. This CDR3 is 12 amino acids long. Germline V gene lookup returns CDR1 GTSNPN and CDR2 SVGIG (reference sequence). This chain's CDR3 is CAWERPGEEQYF. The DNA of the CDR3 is TGTGCCTGGGAGAGGCCTGGGGAGGAGCAGTACTTC.

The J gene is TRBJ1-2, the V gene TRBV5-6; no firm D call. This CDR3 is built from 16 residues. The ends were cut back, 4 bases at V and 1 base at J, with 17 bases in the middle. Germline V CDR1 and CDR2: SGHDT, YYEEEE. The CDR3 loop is CASSPERLAVNYGYTF. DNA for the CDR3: TGTGCCAGCAGCCCCGAGCGGTTAGCAGTTAACTATGGCTACACCTTC.

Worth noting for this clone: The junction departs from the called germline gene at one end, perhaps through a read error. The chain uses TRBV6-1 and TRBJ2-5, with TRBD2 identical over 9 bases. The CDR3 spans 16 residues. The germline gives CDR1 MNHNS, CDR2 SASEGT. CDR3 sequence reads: CASSAPGGGREETRYF. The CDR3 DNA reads TGTGCCAGCAGTGCCCCGGGGGGCGGGAGGGAAGAGACCCGGTACTTC.

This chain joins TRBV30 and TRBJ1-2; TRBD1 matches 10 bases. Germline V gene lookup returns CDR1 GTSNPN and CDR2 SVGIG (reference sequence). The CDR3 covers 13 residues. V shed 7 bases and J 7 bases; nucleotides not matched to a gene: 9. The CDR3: CALGGQGVSGYTF. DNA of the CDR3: TGTGCCTTGGGCGGACAGGGGGTCTCTGGCTACACCTTC. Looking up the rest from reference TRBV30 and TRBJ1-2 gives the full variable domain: SQTIHQWPATLVQPVGSPLSLECTVEGTSNPNLYWYRQAAGRGLQLLFYSVGIGQISSEVPQNLSASRPQDRQFILSSKKLLLSDSGFYLCALGGQGVSGYTFGSGTRLTVV.

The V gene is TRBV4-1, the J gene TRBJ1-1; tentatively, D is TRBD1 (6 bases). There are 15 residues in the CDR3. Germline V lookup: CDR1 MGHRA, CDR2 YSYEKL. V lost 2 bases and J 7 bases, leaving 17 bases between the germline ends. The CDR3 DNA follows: TGCGCCAGCAGCCAACATAGGACAGAAAAACTTGAAGCTTTCTTT. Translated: CASSQHRTEKLEAFF.

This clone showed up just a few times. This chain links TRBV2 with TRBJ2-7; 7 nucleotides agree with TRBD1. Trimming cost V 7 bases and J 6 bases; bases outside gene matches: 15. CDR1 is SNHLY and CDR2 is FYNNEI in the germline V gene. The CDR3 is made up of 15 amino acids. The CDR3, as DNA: TGTGCCAGCACCCCGGGACAGAACCCTTTCGGCGAGCAGTACGTC. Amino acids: CASTPGQNPFGEQYV.

The CDR3 DNA reads as TGTGCCAGCAGTTACTCGTCGGGGGGAGGAAACACCATATATTTT. This gives the protein CASSYSSGGGNTIYF. The chain has TRBV6-6 and TRBJ1-3; D might be TRBD1 (5 bases). Germline V gene sequence: CDR1 MNHNY, CDR2 SVGAGI (reference sequence). CDR3 size: 15 residues. V was cut by 0 bases and J by 4 bases, with 10 bases left in between.

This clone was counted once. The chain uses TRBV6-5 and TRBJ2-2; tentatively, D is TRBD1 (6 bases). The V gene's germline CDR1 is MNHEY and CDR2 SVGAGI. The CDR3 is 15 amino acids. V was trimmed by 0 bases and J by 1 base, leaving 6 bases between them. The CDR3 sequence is CASSYSGQNTGELFF. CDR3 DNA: TGTGCCAGCAGTTACTCGGGACAGAACACCGGGGAGCTGTTTTTT.

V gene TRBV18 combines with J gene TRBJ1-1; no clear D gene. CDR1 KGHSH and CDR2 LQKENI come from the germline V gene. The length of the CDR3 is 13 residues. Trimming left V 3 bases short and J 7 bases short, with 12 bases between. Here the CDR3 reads CASSPLPPNEAFF. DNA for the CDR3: TGTGCCAGCTCACCCCTACCCCCAAATGAAGCTTTCTTT.

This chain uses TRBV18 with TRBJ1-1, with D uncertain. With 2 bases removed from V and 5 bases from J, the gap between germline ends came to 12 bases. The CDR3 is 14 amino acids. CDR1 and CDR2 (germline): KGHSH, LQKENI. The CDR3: CASSPNTPWTEAFF. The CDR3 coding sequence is TGTGCCAGCTCACCAAATACACCATGGACTGAAGCTTTCTTT. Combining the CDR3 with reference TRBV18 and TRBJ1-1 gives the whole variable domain NAGVMQNPRHLVRRRGQEARLRCSPMKGHSHVYWYRQLPEEGLKFMVYLQKENIIDESGMPKERFSAEFPKEGPSILRIQQVVRGDSAAYFCASSPNTPWTEAFFGQGTRLTVV.

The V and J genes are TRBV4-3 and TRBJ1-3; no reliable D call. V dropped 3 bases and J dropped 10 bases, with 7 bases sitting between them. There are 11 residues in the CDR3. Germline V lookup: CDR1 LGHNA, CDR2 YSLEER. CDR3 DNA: TGCGCCAGCAGCCACCTCGGGACCATATATTTT. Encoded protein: CASSHLGTIYF.

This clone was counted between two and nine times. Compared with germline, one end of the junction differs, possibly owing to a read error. The CDR3 nucleotides are TGTTCCAGCAGCTTAGCGCCGAGGATAAACACCATATATTTT. Its translation is CSSSLAPRINTIYF. The chain combines TRBV7-9 with TRBJ1-3; no firm D call. The CDR3 is made up of 14 amino acids. Per germline, CDR1 SEHNR and CDR2 FQNEAQ (reference sequence).

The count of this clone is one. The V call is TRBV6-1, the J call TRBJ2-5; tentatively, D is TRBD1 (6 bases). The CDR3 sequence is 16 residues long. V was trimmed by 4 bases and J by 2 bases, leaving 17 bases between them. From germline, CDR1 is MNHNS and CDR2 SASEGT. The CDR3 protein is CASSGYTGTLQETQYF. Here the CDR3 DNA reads TGTGCCAGCAGTGGCTATACAGGGACCCTACAAGAGACCCAGTACTTC.

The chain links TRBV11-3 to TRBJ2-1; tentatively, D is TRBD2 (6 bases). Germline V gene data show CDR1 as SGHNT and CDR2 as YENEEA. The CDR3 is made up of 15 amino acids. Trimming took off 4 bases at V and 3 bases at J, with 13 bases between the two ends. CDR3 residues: CASSSKGTFYNEQFF. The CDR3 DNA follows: TGTGCCAGCAGCTCTAAGGGGACTTTCTACAATGAGCAGTTCTTC.

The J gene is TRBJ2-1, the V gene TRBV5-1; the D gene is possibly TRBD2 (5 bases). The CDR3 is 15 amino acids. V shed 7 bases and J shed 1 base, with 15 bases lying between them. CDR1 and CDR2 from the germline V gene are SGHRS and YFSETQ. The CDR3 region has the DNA TGCGCCAGCCGGGGAGCCCTGTTTTCCTACAATGAGCAGTTCTTC. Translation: CASRGALFSYNEQFF.

The CDR3 nucleotides read TGTGCCAGCAGGGGGGGGACAGGGACTCAGCCCCAGCATTTT. Its translation is CASRGGTGTQPQHF. The chain has TRBV27 and TRBJ1-5; 9 bases are a match to TRBD1. The CDR3 runs to 14 residues. The J segment lost 6 bases and the V segment lost 6 bases, leaving 6 bases of the junction unmatched. Per germline, CDR1 MNHEY and CDR2 SMNVEV (reference sequence).